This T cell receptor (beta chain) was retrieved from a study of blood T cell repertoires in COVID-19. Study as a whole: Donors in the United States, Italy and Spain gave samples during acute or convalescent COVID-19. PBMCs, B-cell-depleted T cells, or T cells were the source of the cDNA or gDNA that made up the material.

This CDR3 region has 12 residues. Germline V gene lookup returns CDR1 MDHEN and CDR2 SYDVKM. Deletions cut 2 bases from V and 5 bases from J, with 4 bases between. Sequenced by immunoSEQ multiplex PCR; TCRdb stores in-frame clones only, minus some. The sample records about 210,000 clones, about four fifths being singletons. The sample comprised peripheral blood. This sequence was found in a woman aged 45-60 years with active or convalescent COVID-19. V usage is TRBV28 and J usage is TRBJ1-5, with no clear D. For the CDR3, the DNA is TGTGCCAGCAGTTTACAGGATCAGCCCCAGCATTTT. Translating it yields CASSLQDQPQHF.